Below, 6 T cell receptor beta chains from the same sample are listed, as sequenced in a study of blood T cells in healthy people across ages. A sample-barcoded 5' primer and a J-beta primer mix were used in a second PCR of roughly 6 to 11 cycles. TCRdb reprocessed the 5' RACE reads with MiXCR, giving one entry per CDR3 protein. Of 600,000 to 1,000,000 distinct CDR3 sequences in the sample, 58% were seen once. Specimen: blood. The receptors were sampled from a young man in good health.

In its sample, this clonotype was seen a few times. The rearrangement uses TRBV20-1 and TRBJ1-5; 8 positions match TRBD1. CDR3 length equals 14 residues. Germline CDR1 and CDR2: DFQATT and SNEGSKA (reference sequence). The ends lost 7 bases at V and 0 bases at J; junction bases unmatched: 5. CDR3 residues: CSVRGPYSNQPQHF. The CDR3 nucleotides are TGCAGTGTCAGGGGGCCCTATAGCAATCAGCCCCAGCATTTT.

This chain joins TRBV7-2 and TRBJ2-3; 7 bases map to TRBD2. Germline loops: CDR1 SGHTA, CDR2 FQGNSA. The CDR3 length is 14 residues. The junction had 8 bases not matched to a gene; V was cut back by 5 bases and J by 6 bases. The CDR3 here is CASSRLGGSDTQYF. CDR3 DNA sequence: TGTGCCAGCAGCCGCCTCGGGGGGTCTGATACGCAGTATTTT.

The chain has TRBV14 and TRBJ2-1; D remains ambiguous. Trimming removed 4 bases at V and 9 bases at J, with 13 bases between. This CDR3 has 13 amino acids. Germline V CDR1 and CDR2: SGHDN, FVKESK. In nucleotides, the CDR3 is TGTGCCAGCAGCCCGCGCCGCAGTGGTGAGCAGTTCTTC. Translation: CASSPRRSGEQFF.

The chain has TRBV7-2 and TRBJ2-1; 12 bases map to TRBD2. Trimming cost V 5 bases and J 6 bases; bases outside gene matches: 11. CDR3 size: 17 residues. CDR1 and CDR2 (germline): SGHTA, FQGNSA. This chain's CDR3 is CASSPMSTSGGGNEQFF. CDR3 nucleotide sequence: TGTGCCAGCAGCCCCATGTCGACTAGCGGGGGTGGCAATGAGCAGTTCTTC. Looking up the rest from reference TRBV7-2 and TRBJ2-1 gives the full variable domain: GAGVSQSPSNKVTEKGKDVELRCDPISGHTALYWYRQSLGQGLEFLIYFQGNSAPDKSGLPSDRFSAERTGGSVSTLTIQRTQQEDSAVYLCASSPMSTSGGGNEQFFGPGTRLTVL.

The chain combines TRBV5-1 with TRBJ2-5; possible D gene TRBD2, 5 bases. Trimming removed 4 bases from V and 2 bases from J, with 12 bases in between. The germline V gene has CDR1 SGHRS and CDR2 YFSETQ. This CDR3 contains 14 residues. CDR3 sequence: CASSPIPGQETQYF. Here the CDR3 DNA reads TGCGCCAGCAGCCCTATACCGGGGCAAGAGACCCAGTACTTC.

This sequence joins TRBV29-1 and TRBJ2-5; 10 nucleotides line up with TRBD2. CDR1 and CDR2 (germline): SQVTM, ANQGSEA. The CDR3 covers 14 residues. J lost 11 bases, V lost 5 bases, and 14 bases had no gene match. This CDR3 reads CSVSSGSGAGEQYF. In nucleotides, the CDR3 is TGCAGCGTTTCTAGCGGGAGTGGGGCGGGAGAGCAGTACTTC.